Listed below are T cell receptor beta chains from one sample, sequenced in a study of shared clonotypes between healthy human individuals. Only in-frame clones appear in the TCRdb table, and some are missing; sequencing was by immunoSEQ multiplex PCR. The top ten hold about 0.13% of the sample, which has 2 million to 2.5 million clones, more than 90% seen once. The specimen sequenced was naive CD4+ T cells sorted from blood. The receptor set was obtained from a man in his late teens or twenties in good health. The CDR3 runs from the conserved cysteine through the conserved F or W. Each record gives: V gene, J gene, clone size, D gene, CDR3 protein, CDR3 DNA. A D gene is named only where the DNA matches it firmly. Rows give clone size only sometimes, using once, few, many, or a class for an expanded clone.

v_gene: TRBV5-1
j_gene: TRBJ2-7
abundance: NA
d_gene: TRBD1
CDR3aa: CASRLVGGIYEQYF
CDR3nt: TGCGCCAGCAGATTGGTAGGGGGCATTTACGAGCAGTACTTC

v_gene: TRBV18
j_gene: TRBJ2-7
abundance: NA
d_gene: TRBD2
CDR3aa: CASASGASYEQYF
CDR3nt: TGTGCCAGCGCTAGCGGTGCTTCCTACGAGCAGTACTTC

v_gene: TRBV5-1
j_gene: TRBJ2-7
abundance: NA
d_gene: TRBD1
CDR3aa: CASSADRADYEQYF
CDR3nt: TGCGCCAGCAGCGCCGACAGGGCGGACTACGAGCAGTACTTC

v_gene: TRBV7-9
j_gene: TRBJ2-3
abundance: NA
d_gene: NA
CDR3aa: CASSYPLDTQYF
CDR3nt: TGTGCCAGCAGCTACCCGCTTGATACGCAGTATTTT

v_gene: TRBV7-7
j_gene: TRBJ2-2
abundance: NA
d_gene: TRBD2
CDR3aa: CASSRDYNTGELFF
CDR3nt: TGTGCTAGCAGTCGGGACTACAACACCGGGGAGCTGTTTTTT

v_gene: TRBV2
j_gene: TRBJ1-1
abundance: once
d_gene: NA
CDR3aa: CASSLNRVSEAFF
CDR3nt: TGTGCCAGCAGTTTAAACAGGGTCAGTGAAGCTTTCTTT

v_gene: TRBV6-6
j_gene: TRBJ1-2
abundance: NA
d_gene: NA
CDR3aa: CASSYGQDYGYTF
CDR3nt: TGTGCCAGCAGTTACGGCCAGGACTATGGCTACACCTTC

v_gene: TRBV15
j_gene: TRBJ1-1
abundance: NA
d_gene: TRBD1
CDR3aa: CATSDRAVILNTEAFF
CDR3nt: TGTGCCACCAGCGACAGGGCCGTAATTTTGAACACTGAAGCTTTCTTT

v_gene: TRBV18
j_gene: TRBJ2-1
abundance: NA
d_gene: TRBD2
CDR3aa: CASSPFGIAGGGEQFF
CDR3nt: TGTGCCAGCTCACCCTTCGGTATAGCGGGAGGCGGTGAGCAGTTCTTC

v_gene: TRBV7-2
j_gene: TRBJ2-5
abundance: NA
d_gene: TRBD2
CDR3aa: CASSLEVGLAGRLNF
CDR3nt: TGTGCCAGCAGCTTAGAAGTGGGACTAGCGGGGCGGTTGAACTTC

v_gene: TRBV7-2
j_gene: TRBJ2-2
abundance: NA
d_gene: NA
CDR3aa: CASSLLSGPFGELFF
CDR3nt: TGTGCCAGCAGCTTACTTAGCGGACCTTTCGGGGAGCTGTTTTTT

v_gene: TRBV30
j_gene: TRBJ1-4
abundance: NA
d_gene: NA
CDR3aa: CAWSSGANEKLFF
CDR3nt: TGTGCCTGGAGTTCGGGGGCGAATGAAAAACTGTTTTTT

v_gene: TRBV7-2
j_gene: TRBJ2-4
abundance: NA
d_gene: NA
CDR3aa: CASSLDPVGKNIQYF
CDR3nt: TGTGCCAGCAGCTTAGATCCGGTGGGCAAAAACATTCAGTACTTC

v_gene: TRBV9
j_gene: TRBJ1-1
abundance: NA
d_gene: TRBD1
CDR3aa: CASSLGQGNTEAFF
CDR3nt: TGTGCCAGCAGCCTAGGACAGGGGAACACTGAAGCTTTCTTT

v_gene: TRBV5-6
j_gene: TRBJ2-5
abundance: NA
d_gene: TRBD2
CDR3aa: CASSALAGAEETQYF
CDR3nt: TGTGCCAGCAGCGCCTTAGCGGGAGCGGAAGAGACCCAGTACTTC

v_gene: TRBV7-9
j_gene: TRBJ2-7
abundance: NA
d_gene: TRBD1
CDR3aa: CASSLGANRGRNEQYF
CDR3nt: TGTGCCAGCAGCTTAGGGGCGAACAGGGGAAGGAACGAGCAGTACTTC

v_gene: TRBV9
j_gene: TRBJ1-6
abundance: NA
d_gene: NA
CDR3aa: CASSVEADPDSPLHF
CDR3nt: TGTGCCAGCAGCGTAGAGGCGGACCCAGATTCACCCCTCCACTTT

v_gene: TRBV2
j_gene: TRBJ2-1
abundance: NA
d_gene: NA
CDR3aa: CASRRPGQKYNEQFF
CDR3nt: TGTGCCAGCAGGCGGCCGGGACAAAAGTACAATGAGCAGTTCTTC

v_gene: TRBV25-1
j_gene: TRBJ1-5
abundance: NA
d_gene: TRBD1
CDR3aa: CASSDRVNQPQHF
CDR3nt: TGTGCCAGCAGCGACAGGGTCAATCAGCCCCAGCATTTT

v_gene: TRBV19
j_gene: TRBJ2-1
abundance: NA
d_gene: NA
CDR3aa: CASTRTPLITNNEQFF
CDR3nt: TGTGCCAGTACCAGGACTCCCCTTATAACAAACAATGAGCAGTTCTTC

v_gene: TRBV4-1
j_gene: TRBJ2-7
abundance: NA
d_gene: NA
CDR3aa: CASSQAQGPYEQYF
CDR3nt: TGCGCCAGCAGCCAAGCCCAGGGGCCCTACGAGCAGTACTTC

v_gene: TRBV7-8
j_gene: TRBJ1-5
abundance: NA
d_gene: NA
CDR3aa: CASSSDGRSSNQPQHF
CDR3nt: TGTGCCAGCAGCTCCGACGGACGGTCAAGCAATCAGCCCCAGCATTTT

v_gene: TRBV5-1
j_gene: TRBJ2-5
abundance: NA
d_gene: NA
CDR3aa: CASSSTGKETQYF
CDR3nt: TGCGCCAGCAGCTCCACAGGGAAAGAGACCCAGTACTTC

v_gene: TRBV6-6
j_gene: TRBJ2-1
abundance: once
d_gene: TRBD2
CDR3aa: CASSPSGLAGGGEQFF
CDR3nt: TGTGCCAGCAGCCCATCGGGACTAGCGGGAGGGGGTGAGCAGTTCTTC

v_gene: TRBV30
j_gene: TRBJ1-4
abundance: NA
d_gene: NA
CDR3aa: CAWSPVRVANEKLFF
CDR3nt: TGTGCCTGGAGCCCAGTCAGGGTAGCTAATGAAAAACTGTTTTTT

v_gene: TRBV6-4
j_gene: TRBJ1-1
abundance: NA
d_gene: TRBD1
CDR3aa: CASSTGQGPNTEAFF
CDR3nt: TGTGCCAGCAGCACCGGACAGGGGCCGAACACTGAAGCTTTCTTT

v_gene: TRBV6-5
j_gene: TRBJ2-5
abundance: NA
d_gene: NA
CDR3aa: CASSYSVGLGETQYF
CDR3nt: TGTGCCAGCAGTTACTCTGTCGGGCTGGGAGAGACCCAGTACTTC